The following is a T cell receptor (beta chain) sequence with its context. The data were obtained in a study of blood T cell repertoires in COVID-19. The CDR3 consists of 13 residues. Trimming removed 3 bases from V and 10 bases from J, with 10 bases in between. Germline V gene lookup returns CDR1 SGHTA and CDR2 FQGNSA. Per the study methods: Estimates of nucleated cell counts were drawn from the amplification of reference gene primers. The table came from immunoSEQ multiplex PCR; TCRdb's copy has only in-frame clones and leaves some out. Clone size and the V and J calls come from that table; the DNA yielded D and trimming. Of around 100,000 clones listed, around four fifths were seen once; the top ten hold around 15%.

This TCR came from a man in his forties or fifties with active or convalescent COVID-19. The V gene is TRBV7-2, the J gene TRBJ1-6, with D perhaps matching TRBD1 (6 bases). Sample: peripheral blood. The CDR3 here is CASSFQGSSPLHF. The CDR3 DNA reads as TGTGCCAGCAGCTTTCAGGGGAGCTCACCCCTCCACTTT.